These 15 T cell receptor beta chains originate from one sample sequenced in a study of blood T cell repertoires in COVID-19 (dated by TCRdb to 2020 to 2022). Library construction relied on the immunoSEQ multiplex PCR assay. In its TCRdb copy, this immuneACCESS table keeps in-frame sequences only and misses some clones. Where compared with another copy, unresolved V genes explain less than half of these, and the others have no known cause. The sample contains just over 300,000 clones, around 90% of them found a single time. Jointly, the top ten make up around 4.3% of the sample. Sequencing input: PBMCs or T cells enriched from blood (not recorded which). These receptors were taken from a woman between 18 and 30 years old with acute COVID-19.

In DNA, the CDR3 is TGTGCCAGCAGTGCACAGGGGTCTGGAAACACCATATATTTT. Its protein product is CASSAQGSGNTIYF. V is TRBV2 and J is TRBJ1-3; TRBD1 matches 7 bases. Germline values: CDR1 SNHLY, CDR2 FYNNEI. The CDR3 consists of 14 residues. V lost 4 bases to trimming and J lost 1 base; unmatched junction nucleotides: 1.

V gene TRBV7-6 combines with J gene TRBJ2-1; the D gene is possibly TRBD2 (5 bases). This CDR3 comprises 16 residues. The V end was cut by 5 bases, the J end by 8 bases, with 22 bases between. In germline, CDR1 is SGHVS, CDR2 FNYEAQ. CDR3 region: CASSPPSAGLGYEQFF. In nucleotides, the CDR3 is TGTGCCAGCAGCCCCCCCTCGGCGGGCCTGGGATATGAGCAGTTCTTC.

V usage is TRBV12-3 or TRBV12-4 and J usage is TRBJ1-2, with a possible D match to TRBD1 (6 bases). This CDR3 region has 13 residues. Trimming removed 6 bases from V and 7 bases from J, with 15 bases in between. This chain's CDR3 is CASSPRGRGGYTF. The CDR3 DNA is TGTGCCAGCAGCCCCAGGGGCAGGGGTGGCTACACCTTC.

This chain joins TRBV6-5 and TRBJ2-7, with 7 bases identical to TRBD1. The CDR3 runs 14 residues. Unmatched junction bases numbered 8, after V lost 9 bases and J lost 0 bases. The germline gives CDR1 MNHEY, CDR2 SVGAGI. DNA for the CDR3: TGTGCCAGTCAGGGACAGATACTCTCCTACGAGCAGTACTTC. Translating gives CASQGQILSYEQYF.

The rearrangement links TRBV27 to TRBJ1-5; D is perhaps TRBD1 (5 bases). The V and J ends lost 6 bases and 7 bases respectively, with 22 bases between them. The germline V gene has CDR1 MNHEY and CDR2 SMNVEV (reference sequence). This CDR3 contains 16 residues. CDR3 protein: CASRLLGRVDGQPQHF. CDR3 in DNA: TGTGCCAGCAGACTTCTGGGCAGGGTTGATGGCCAGCCCCAGCATTTT.

This rearrangement joins TRBV28 to TRBJ1-1, with TRBD1 matching over 8 bases. Losses at the gene ends were 3 bases for V and 3 bases for J; bases not matched to a gene: 12. Germline V gives CDR1 MDHEN, CDR2 SYDVKM. The CDR3 has 17 amino acids. The DNA of the CDR3 is TGTGCCAGCAGTTTGGTCCTTGGACAGGGAGGGGACACTGAAGCTTTCTTT. It encodes CASSLVLGQGGDTEAFF.

The chain is built from TRBV5-6 and TRBJ1-2, with unresolved D. Looked up from germline, CDR1 is SGHDT and CDR2 is YYEEEE. The CDR3 length is 13 residues. Written as DNA, the CDR3 is TGTGAAAGCAGCTTGGGTCGGAGGTATGGCTACACCTTC. Translating gives CESSLGRRYGYTF.

The chain is built from TRBV24-1 and TRBJ1-2, with unresolved D. Trimming took off 5 bases at V and 4 bases at J, with 13 bases between the two ends. The CDR3 sequence is 14 residues long. CDR1 is KGHDR and CDR2 is SFDVKD in the germline V gene. CDR3 loop: CATSGNRVSYGYTF. Here the CDR3 DNA reads TGTGCCACCAGTGGAAACAGAGTTTCCTATGGCTACACCTTC.

The chain carries TRBV19 and TRBJ2-5; perhaps TRBD1 as D (6 bases). This CDR3 spans 17 amino acids. Trimming took off 5 bases at V and 5 bases at J, with 24 bases between the two ends. CDR1 is LNHDA, CDR2 SQIVND, per germline (reference sequence). CDR3 nucleotides: TGTGCCAGTAGTGATACAGGGAGTCGGTTTGGGCGGGAGACCCAGTACTTC. The encoded protein is CASSDTGSRFGRETQYF.

The chain employs TRBV2 and TRBJ2-1; maybe TRBD2 (6 bases). Germline loops: CDR1 SNHLY, CDR2 FYNNEI. This CDR3 contains 13 residues. Trimming cost V 6 bases and J 10 bases, with 16 bases left between them. CDR3 protein: CASRRLDGKEQFF. The CDR3 DNA is TGTGCCAGCAGGAGACTAGACGGAAAAGAGCAGTTCTTC.

This sequence joins TRBV12-5 and TRBJ1-1, with no clear D. Germline lookup yields CDR1 LGHNT and CDR2 FRNRAP. CDR3 length equals 11 residues. The ends were cut back, 6 bases at V and 2 bases at J, with 4 bases in the middle. The CDR3 sequence: CASGQNTEAFF. CDR3 bases: TGTGCTAGTGGCCAAAACACTGAAGCTTTCTTT.

V gene TRBV24-1 combines with J gene TRBJ1-5; 8 bases map to TRBD1. Trimming removed 9 bases from V and 1 base from J; junction bases left unmatched: 4. The CDR3 spans 14 residues. CDR1 is KGHDR and CDR2 is SFDVKD in the germline V gene. CDR3 DNA sequence: TGTGCCACCCAGGACAGGGCGAGCAATCAGCCCCAGCATTTT. This encodes CATQDRASNQPQHF.

Comment on this clone: This CDR3 is also generated by other DNA sequences in the sample. The V gene is TRBV27, the J gene TRBJ2-5; D possibly corresponds to TRBD2 (6 bases). V was pared by 4 bases and J by 5 bases, with 8 bases between. CDR1 is MNHEY, CDR2 SMNVEV, per germline (reference sequence). This CDR3 is built from 12 residues. The CDR3 sequence: CASSSGGETQYF. The CDR3 DNA reads TGTGCCAGCAGTTCCGGAGGGGAGACCCAGTACTTC.

This clone appeared a few times. V usage is TRBV19 and J usage is TRBJ2-7, with 10 bases fitting TRBD1. Germline CDR1 LNHDA, CDR2 SQIVND (reference sequence). Trimming took 4 bases from V and 2 from J; bases not matched to a gene: 8. This CDR3 is 16 amino acids long. Written as DNA, the CDR3 is TGTGCCAGTAGTACACGGGGACAGGGGAATGCCTACGAGCAGTACTTC. Protein: CASSTRGQGNAYEQYF.

V and J are TRBV2 and TRBJ2-2; the D gene is possibly TRBD1 (5 bases). Deletions cut 6 bases from V and 7 bases from J, with 15 bases between. Germline CDR1 SNHLY, CDR2 FYNNEI. The CDR3 is made up of 14 amino acids. CDR3 DNA sequence: TGTGCCAGCAGCCCAACAGGTTGGGGCGGGGAGCTGTTTTTT. Protein: CASSPTGWGGELFF.